What follows are 4 T cell receptor beta chains derived from one specimen sequenced in a study of blood T cell repertoires in COVID-19 (dated by TCRdb to about 2020). Receptor libraries were prepared by the immunoSEQ multiplex PCR assay. This immuneACCESS table, as held by TCRdb, lists in-frame sequences with V and J called but not all clones. Of the missing ones, under half trace to an unresolved V gene in checked studies; the others have no known cause. In all, the sample holds under 95,000 clones, and roughly 84% of those were seen once. Of the sample, roughly 4.5% is held by the ten largest clones. The specimen sequenced was peripheral blood. The receptors were gathered from a woman at least 80 years old with acute or convalescent COVID-19.

The V and J genes are TRBV9 and TRBJ2-1, with 8 bases lining up with TRBD2. Germline CDR1 and CDR2: SGDLS and YYNGEE. V dropped 3 bases and J dropped 2; count of bases not matched to a gene: 4. This CDR3 is built from 15 residues. CDR3: CASSADGGAYNEQFF. CDR3 DNA: TGTGCCAGCAGCGCTGACGGGGGGGCCTACAATGAGCAGTTCTTC.

The rearrangement uses TRBV3-1 (or the pseudogene TRBV3-2) and TRBJ2-2, with D possibly matching TRBD1 (5 bases). The CDR3 length is 13 residues. Between the trimmed V and J ends, which lost 1 base and 8 bases, there was a span of 8 bases. Germline CDR1 LGHDT, CDR2 YNNKEL (reference sequence). The chain's CDR3 is CASSQARGGELFF. The CDR3, as DNA: TGTGCCAGCAGCCAAGCTAGGGGAGGGGAGCTGTTTTTT.

The chain carries TRBV11-2 and TRBJ2-7; unclear D gene. The CDR3 length is 15 residues. Trimming stripped 1 base from V and 3 bases from J, with 13 bases between. Germline loops: CDR1 SGHAT, CDR2 FQNNGV. CDR3 protein: CASSLAKALIYEQYF. The CDR3 DNA follows: TGTGCCAGCAGCTTAGCCAAAGCGCTAATCTACGAGCAGTACTTC.

The V gene is TRBV13, the J gene TRBJ2-1, with D tentatively TRBD1 (6 bases). This CDR3 is built from 13 residues. V gave up 6 bases and J gave up 6 bases, with 12 bases separating them. Per the germline V gene, CDR1 is PRHDT and CDR2 is FYEKMQ (reference sequence). CDR3: CASRVTGRNEQFF. The CDR3 DNA is TGTGCCAGCAGAGTGACAGGACGCAATGAGCAGTTCTTC.